These 9 T cell receptor beta chains were sequenced from one sample in a study of response to subunit inactivated influenza vaccine. A single record per CDR3 protein comes from TCRdb applying MiXCR to the RT-PCR reads. The profile shows 610,000 or so distinct CDR3 sequences, around 13% of them singletons. Source: PBMCs from blood, taken roughly 12 days after vaccination. The receptors here all came from a man between 45 and 60 years old who received an inactivated influenza vaccine.

The genes are TRBV27 and TRBJ2-1, with D perhaps TRBD1 (6 bases). Trimming stripped 2 bases from V and 5 bases from J, with 10 bases between. The CDR3 is 14 residues long. Germline values: CDR1 MNHEY, CDR2 SMNVEV (reference sequence). The CDR3 protein is CASSLVGAHNEQFF. The CDR3 DNA is TGTGCCAGCAGTTTAGTGGGGGCGCACAATGAGCAGTTCTTC.

The rearrangement joins TRBV7-9 to TRBJ2-1; possibly TRBD2 for D (5 bases). V lost 5 bases to trimming and J lost 9 bases, with 14 bases between them. The CDR3 length is 13 residues. Germline-derived CDR1 and CDR2 are SEHNR and FQNEAQ (reference sequence). The DNA for the CDR3 is TGTGCCAGCAGCGATCTCCTCGCGGGTGAGCAGTTCTTC. This gives the protein CASSDLLAGEQFF.

The chain recombines TRBV19 with TRBJ1-5; 8 bases agree with TRBD1. The junction had 13 bases not matched to a gene; V was cut back by 6 bases and J by 6 bases. The CDR3 covers 16 residues. Germline V lookup: CDR1 LNHDA, CDR2 SQIVND (reference sequence). CDR3 region: CASRYQGALGIQPQHF. CDR3 bases: TGTGCCAGTAGGTACCAGGGGGCGCTGGGAATTCAGCCCCAGCATTTT.

This clonotype was picked up a small number of times. The rearrangement uses TRBV6-2 or TRBV6-3 and TRBJ2-3, with TRBD2 matching over 8 bases. V was clipped by 7 bases and J by 4 bases; unmatched bases: 4. The CDR3 loop spans 13 amino acids. CDR1 is MNHEY and CDR2 is SVGEGT in the germline V gene. In DNA form, the CDR3 reads TGTGCCAGCACTTTGCGGGGGGCAGATACGCAGTATTTT. It is translated as CASTLRGADTQYF.

The rearrangement joins TRBV28 to TRBJ2-7; 7 nucleotides align to TRBD1. The germline V gene encodes CDR1 MDHEN and CDR2 SYDVKM. This CDR3 comprises 15 residues. With 8 bases clipped from V and 4 bases from J, the junction kept 14 bases outside the gene matches. The CDR3 here is CASGRGDRAVYEQYF. DNA for the CDR3: TGTGCCAGCGGCAGGGGCGACAGGGCCGTGTACGAGCAGTACTTC.

Only a few counts were recorded for this clonotype. The genes are TRBV6-2 or TRBV6-3 and TRBJ2-7; D remains unclear. The germline gives CDR1 MNHEY, CDR2 SVGEGT. The length of the CDR3 is 15 residues. V lost 8 bases and J 2 bases, leaving 19 bases between the germline ends. The CDR3 bases are TGTGCCAGCGGCCCATACTCAAATGCGGCCTACGAGCAGTACTTC. This gives the protein CASGPYSNAAYEQYF.

This clonotype came up a few times. This chain links TRBV12-3 or TRBV12-4 with TRBJ2-7, with D hard to call. The length of the CDR3 is 14 residues. With 10 bases removed from V and 3 bases from J, the gap between germline ends came to 19 bases. The CDR3 loop reads CATTRWWAYYEQYF. DNA of the CDR3: TGTGCCACTACCCGTTGGTGGGCCTACTACGAGCAGTACTTC.

The V gene is TRBV20-1, the J gene TRBJ2-7; 8 bases are a match to TRBD1. Germline V lookup: CDR1 DFQATT, CDR2 SNEGSKA (reference sequence). V dropped 3 bases and J dropped 6; count of bases not matched to a gene: 10. CDR3 length: 14 residues. The CDR3 loop reads CSARLPGGAIEQYF. CDR3 nucleotides: TGCAGTGCTAGGCTACCAGGGGGCGCGATCGAGCAGTACTTC.

The gene calls are TRBV4-1 and TRBJ1-4, with TRBD1 as a possible D gene (5 bases). Germline loops: CDR1 MGHRA, CDR2 YSYEKL. This CDR3 spans 14 amino acids. V lost 1 base and J lost 5, with 8 bases in between. CDR3 amino acids: CASSQAGFNEKLFF. Here the CDR3 DNA reads TGCGCCAGCAGCCAAGCAGGGTTCAATGAAAAACTGTTTTTT.